This TCR beta chain was sequenced in a study of tumor-infiltrating lymphocytes in localized non-small cell lung cancer. CDR3 length: 15 residues. Trimming pared 1 base from V and 3 bases from J, leaving 10 bases between. The V gene's germline CDR1 is MDHEN and CDR2 SYDVKM. Sequencing was performed with immunoSEQ multiplex PCR; in TCRdb, only in-frame clones are kept and a portion is missing. The table includes approximately 21,000 clones, about 80% detected once. The table lists this clone with a few counts. The sequenced material came from lung tumor tissue. The chain couples TRBV28 to TRBJ2-1; D is unclear. The clonotype comes from a human donor with non-small cell lung cancer. The CDR3 here is CASSLYSLNYNEQFF. The CDR3 nucleotides are TGTGCCAGCAGTTTATATAGCTTGAACTACAATGAGCAGTTCTTC.